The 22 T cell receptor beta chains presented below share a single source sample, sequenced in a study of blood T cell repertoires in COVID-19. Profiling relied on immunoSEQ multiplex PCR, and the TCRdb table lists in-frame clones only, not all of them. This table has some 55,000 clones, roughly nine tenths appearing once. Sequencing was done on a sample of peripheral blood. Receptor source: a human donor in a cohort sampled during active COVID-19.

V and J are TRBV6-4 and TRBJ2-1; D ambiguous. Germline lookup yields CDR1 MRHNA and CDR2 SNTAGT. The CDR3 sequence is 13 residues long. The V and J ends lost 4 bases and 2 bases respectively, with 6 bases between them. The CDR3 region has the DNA TGTGCCAGCAGTGCAGACACCTACAATGAGCAGTTCTTC. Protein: CASSADTYNEQFF.

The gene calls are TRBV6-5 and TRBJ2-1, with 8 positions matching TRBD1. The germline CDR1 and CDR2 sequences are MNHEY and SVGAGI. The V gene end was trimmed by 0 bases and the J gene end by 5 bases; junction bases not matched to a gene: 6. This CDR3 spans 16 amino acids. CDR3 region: CASSYSPGQVNNEQFF. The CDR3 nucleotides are TGTGCCAGCAGTTACTCTCCGGGACAGGTGAACAATGAGCAGTTCTTC.

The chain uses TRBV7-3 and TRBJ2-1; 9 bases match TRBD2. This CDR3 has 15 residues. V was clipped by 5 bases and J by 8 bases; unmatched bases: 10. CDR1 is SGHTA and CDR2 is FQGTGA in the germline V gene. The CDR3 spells CASSRRAGGEDEQFF. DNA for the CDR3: TGTGCCAGCAGCAGACGAGCGGGAGGTGAGGATGAGCAGTTCTTC.

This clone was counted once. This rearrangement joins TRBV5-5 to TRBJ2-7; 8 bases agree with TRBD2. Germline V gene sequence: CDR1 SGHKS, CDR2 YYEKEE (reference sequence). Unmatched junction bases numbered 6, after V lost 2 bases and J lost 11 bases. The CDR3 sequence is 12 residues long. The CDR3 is CASSFTGTREYV. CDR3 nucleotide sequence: TGTGCCAGCAGCTTCACCGGGACTAGAGAGTACGTC.

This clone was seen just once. CDR3 sequence: CASSVGQGAKSYGYTF. CDR3 nucleotides: TGTGCCAGCAGCGTGGGACAGGGGGCGAAGAGCTATGGCTACACCTTC. The chain has TRBV9 and TRBJ1-2; TRBD1 matches 12 bases. Looked up from germline, CDR1 is SGDLS and CDR2 is YYNGEE. The CDR3 loop spans 16 amino acids. V was clipped by 2 bases and J by 4 bases; unmatched bases: 6.

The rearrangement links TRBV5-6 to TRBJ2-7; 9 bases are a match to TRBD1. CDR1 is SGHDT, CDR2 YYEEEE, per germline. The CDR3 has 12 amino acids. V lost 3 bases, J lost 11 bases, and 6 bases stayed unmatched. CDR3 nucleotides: TGTGCCAGCAGCTGGGGACAGGGTGAGGAGTACGTC. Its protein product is CASSWGQGEEYV.

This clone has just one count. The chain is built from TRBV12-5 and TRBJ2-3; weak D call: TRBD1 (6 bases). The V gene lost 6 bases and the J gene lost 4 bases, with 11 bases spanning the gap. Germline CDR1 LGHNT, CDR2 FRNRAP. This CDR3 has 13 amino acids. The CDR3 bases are TGTGCTAGTGGCCTACAGGGCGCAGATACGCAGTATTTT. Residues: CASGLQGADTQYF.

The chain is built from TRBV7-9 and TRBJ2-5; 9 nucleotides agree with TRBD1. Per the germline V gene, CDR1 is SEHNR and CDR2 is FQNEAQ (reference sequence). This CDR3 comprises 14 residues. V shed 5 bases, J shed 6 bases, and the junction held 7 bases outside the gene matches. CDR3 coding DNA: TGTGCCAGCAGCCCCGCACAGGGGGCAAAGACCCAGTACTTC. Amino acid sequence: CASSPAQGAKTQYF.

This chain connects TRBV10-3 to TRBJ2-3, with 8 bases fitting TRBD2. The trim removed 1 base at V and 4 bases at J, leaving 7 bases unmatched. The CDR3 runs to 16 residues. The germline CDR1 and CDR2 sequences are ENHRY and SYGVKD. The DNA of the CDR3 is TGTGCCATCAGTGAGTGGGGGCGGGAGGTCGCAGATACGCAGTATTTT. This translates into CAISEWGREVADTQYF.

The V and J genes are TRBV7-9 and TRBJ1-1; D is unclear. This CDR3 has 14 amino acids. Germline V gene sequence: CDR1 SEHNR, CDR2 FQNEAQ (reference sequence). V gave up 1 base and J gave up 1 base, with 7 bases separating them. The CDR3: CASSLVSGNTEAFF. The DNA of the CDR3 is TGTGCCAGCAGCTTAGTTTCCGGGAACACTGAAGCTTTCTTT. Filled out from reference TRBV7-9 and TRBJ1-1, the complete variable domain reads DTGVSQNPRHKITKRGQNVTFRCDPISEHNRLYWYRQTLGQGPEFLTYFQNEAQLEKSRLLSDRFSAERPKGSFSTLEIQRTEQGDSAMYLCASSLVSGNTEAFFGQGTRLTVV.

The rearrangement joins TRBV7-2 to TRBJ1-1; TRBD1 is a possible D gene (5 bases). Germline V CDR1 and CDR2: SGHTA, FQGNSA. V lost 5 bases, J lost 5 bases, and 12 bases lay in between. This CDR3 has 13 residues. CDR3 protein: CASSHFHRTEAFF. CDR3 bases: TGTGCCAGCAGCCATTTCCACAGGACTGAAGCTTTCTTT.

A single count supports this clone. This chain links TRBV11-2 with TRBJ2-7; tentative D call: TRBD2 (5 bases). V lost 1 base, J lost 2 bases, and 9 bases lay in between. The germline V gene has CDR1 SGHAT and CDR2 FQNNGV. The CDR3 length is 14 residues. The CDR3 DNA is TGTGCCAGCAGCTTAGGTCGGGGAGCCTACGAGCAGTACGTC. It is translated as CASSLGRGAYEQYV.

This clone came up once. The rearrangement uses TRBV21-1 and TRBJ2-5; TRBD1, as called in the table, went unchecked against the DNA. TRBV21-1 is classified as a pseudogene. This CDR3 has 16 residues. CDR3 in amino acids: CASSKGYRDGKETQYF. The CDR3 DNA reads TGTGCCAGCAGCAAGGGGTACAGGGATGGTAAAGAGACCCAGTACTTC.

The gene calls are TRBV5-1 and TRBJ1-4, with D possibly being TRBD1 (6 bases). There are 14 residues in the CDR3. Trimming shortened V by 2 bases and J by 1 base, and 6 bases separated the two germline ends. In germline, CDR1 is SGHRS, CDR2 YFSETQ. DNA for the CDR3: TGCGCCAGCAGCTTACAGGGAACTAATGAAAAACTGTTTTTT. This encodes CASSLQGTNEKLFF.

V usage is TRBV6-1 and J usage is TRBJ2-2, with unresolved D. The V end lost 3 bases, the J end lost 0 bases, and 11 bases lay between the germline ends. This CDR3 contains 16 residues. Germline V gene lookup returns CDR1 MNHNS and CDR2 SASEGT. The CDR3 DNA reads TGTGCCAGCAGTGAGAGCTTATTTACGAACACCGGGGAGCTGTTTTTT. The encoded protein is CASSESLFTNTGELFF.

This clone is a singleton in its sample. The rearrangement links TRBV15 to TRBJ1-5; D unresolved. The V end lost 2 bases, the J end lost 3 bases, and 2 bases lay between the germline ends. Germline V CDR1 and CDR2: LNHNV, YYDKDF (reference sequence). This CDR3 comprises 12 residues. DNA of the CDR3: TGTGCCACCAGCAGATACAATCAGCCCCAGCATTTT. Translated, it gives CATSRYNQPQHF.

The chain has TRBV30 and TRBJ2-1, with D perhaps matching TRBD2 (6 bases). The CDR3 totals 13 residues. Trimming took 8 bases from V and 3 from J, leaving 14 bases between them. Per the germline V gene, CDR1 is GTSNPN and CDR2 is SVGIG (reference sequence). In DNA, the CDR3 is TGTGCCACCGCGGGGAATCTCTACAATGAGCAGTTCTTC. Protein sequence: CATAGNLYNEQFF.

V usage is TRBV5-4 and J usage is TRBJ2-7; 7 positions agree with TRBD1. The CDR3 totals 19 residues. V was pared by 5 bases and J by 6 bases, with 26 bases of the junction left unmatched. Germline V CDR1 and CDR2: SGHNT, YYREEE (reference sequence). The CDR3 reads CASSFFASLPTTGVPEQYV. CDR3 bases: TGTGCCAGCAGTTTTTTTGCCTCTCTCCCGACAACAGGGGTCCCCGAGCAGTACGTC.

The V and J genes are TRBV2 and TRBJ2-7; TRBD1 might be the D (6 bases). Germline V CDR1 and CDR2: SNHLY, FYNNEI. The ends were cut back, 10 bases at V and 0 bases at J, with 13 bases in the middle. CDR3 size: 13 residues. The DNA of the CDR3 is TGTGCCACCCGGACAGAAGGCTCCTACGAGCAGTACGTC. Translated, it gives CATRTEGSYEQYV.

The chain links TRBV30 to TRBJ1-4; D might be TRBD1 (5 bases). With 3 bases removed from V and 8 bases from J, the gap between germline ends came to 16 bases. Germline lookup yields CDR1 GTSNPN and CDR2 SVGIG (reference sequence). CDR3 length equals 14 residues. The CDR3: CAWSPGGGKEKLFF. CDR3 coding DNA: TGTGCCTGGAGCCCGGGGGGGGGAAAAGAAAAACTGTTTTTT.

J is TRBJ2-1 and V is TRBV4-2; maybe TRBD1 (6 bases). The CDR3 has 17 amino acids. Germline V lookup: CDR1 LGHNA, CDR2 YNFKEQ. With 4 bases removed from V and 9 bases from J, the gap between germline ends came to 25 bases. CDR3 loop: CASSLNLDSLPIGEQFF. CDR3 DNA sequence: TGTGCCAGCAGCCTTAACCTGGACAGCCTCCCGATAGGTGAGCAGTTCTTC.

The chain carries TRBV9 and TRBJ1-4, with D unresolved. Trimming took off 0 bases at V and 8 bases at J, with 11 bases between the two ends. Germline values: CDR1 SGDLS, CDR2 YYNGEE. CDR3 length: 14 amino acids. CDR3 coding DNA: TGTGCCAGCAGCGTAGTCCCGGGTGGGGAAAAACTGTTTTTT. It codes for CASSVVPGGEKLFF.